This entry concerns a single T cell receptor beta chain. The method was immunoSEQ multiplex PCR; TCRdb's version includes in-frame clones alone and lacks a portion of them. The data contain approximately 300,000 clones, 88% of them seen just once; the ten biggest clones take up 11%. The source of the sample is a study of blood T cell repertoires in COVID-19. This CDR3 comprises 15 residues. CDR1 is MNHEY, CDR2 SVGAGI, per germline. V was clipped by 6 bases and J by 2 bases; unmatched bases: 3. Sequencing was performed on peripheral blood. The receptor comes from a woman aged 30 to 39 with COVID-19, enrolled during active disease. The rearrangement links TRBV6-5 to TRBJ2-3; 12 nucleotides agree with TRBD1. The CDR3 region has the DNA TGTGCCAGCAGGGGGACAGGGGGCTACACAGATACGCAGTATTTT. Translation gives CASRGTGGYTDTQYF.